A selection of T cell receptor beta chains follows, all from one sample in a study of memory B cells and T cells in multiple sclerosis. Clones were read by immunoSEQ multiplex PCR, and TCRdb kept only the in-frame ones, dropping some. This sample has around 30,000 clones, with roughly 88% found just once. Which antigens these TCRs recognize remains unknown. The sample comprised PBMCs from blood kept in culture. The receptors derive from a human donor with multiple sclerosis. The CDR3 runs from the conserved cysteine through the conserved F or W.

TRBV6-1	TRBJ1-5	CASRDYSNQPQHF
TRBV6-5	TRBJ1-1	CASSYRDPVGNTEAFF
TRBV7-2	TRBJ2-1	CASSLGTGGHNEQFF
TRBV6-4	TRBJ2-1	CASSDGTSGTPEQFF
TRBV7-9	TRBJ1-1	CASSVQVAKAFF
TRBV6-1	TRBJ2-2	CASSGLTRGTGELFF
TRBV10-2	TRBJ2-7	CASSPGQGREQYF
TRBV5-4	TRBJ2-7	CASRGGSGLPAEQYF
TRBV11-2	TRBJ2-1	CASSLRVGRGYTEQFF
TRBV10-1	TRBJ2-7	CASSTGNYEQYF
TRBV19	TRBJ1-3	CASMWGSGNTIYF
TRBV6-1	TRBJ2-5	CASSDYGETQYF
TRBV29-1	TRBJ2-2	CSVVKGANTGELFF
TRBV14	TRBJ2-1	CASTQGEGTYNEQFF
TRBV5-1	TRBJ1-4	CASSSLPGQGEKLFF
TRBV5-6	TRBJ2-2	CASSLAEVELFF
TRBV19	TRBJ2-3	CASSIEVLAPTKRQYF
TRBV11-2	TRBJ2-7	CASTGKGPSYEQYF
TRBV27	TRBJ2-7	CASSYVAASSYEQYF
TRBV19	TRBJ1-5	CASSRDRSNQPQHF
TRBV13	TRBJ1-2	CASSFQPGAYGYTF
TRBV5-1	TRBJ2-1	CASSLGLADYNEQFF
TRBV25-1	TRBJ1-1	CASSKMTGWNTEAFF
TRBV6-1	TRBJ1-1	CASSEIPEAFF
TRBV27	TRBJ2-5	CASSFSRLPETQYF
TRBV10-1	TRBJ2-1	CASSESGSYNEQFF
TRBV13	TRBJ2-2	CASSLIHTNTGELFF
TRBV9	TRBJ1-1	CASSVEGGGMNTEAFF
TRBV2	TRBJ2-1	CASAADEQFF
TRBV27	TRBJ2-5	CASSLEGRGETQYF
TRBV11-3	TRBJ2-3	CASSRTSPDTQYF
TRBV5-1	TRBJ1-1	CASSLGTGSNTEAFF
TRBV7-9	TRBJ2-3	CASSGDRGTVDTQYF
TRBV18	TRBJ2-1	CASSGGEPLRGWNEQFF
TRBV30	TRBJ1-1	CAWRIGGMMNTEAFF
TRBV6-1	TRBJ2-1	CASSHRDRLGGEQFF
TRBV5-1	TRBJ2-7	CASSLAGGERLYEQYF
TRBV6-1	TRBJ2-1	CASSEVNVWNEQFF
TRBV29-1	TRBJ2-3	CSGTRDTQYF